The present T cell receptor (beta chain) was sequenced within a study of CD8 T cells in Susac syndrome. Background on the study: Patients with Susac syndrome who were sequenced included more than five with active disease and eight in remission.

With random hexamers, reverse transcription was performed on roughly 0.5 to 1 ug of RNA. Each CDR3 protein is one row after TCRdb ran MiXCR on the immunoSEQ multiplex PCR reads. This sample has about 190,000 distinct CDR3 sequences, with 90% to 97% found just once. The CDR3 is made up of 13 amino acids. Deletions cut 3 bases from V and 3 bases from J, with 9 bases between. Sequencing used CD4+ T cells from PBMCs. The V gene is TRBV12-3 or TRBV12-4, the J gene TRBJ2-7; D may be TRBD1 (6 bases). The clonotype originates from a human donor with Susac syndrome. CDR3 nucleotide sequence: TGTGCCAGCAGTTTGAACAGGGTCTACGAGCAGTACTTC. This translates into CASSLNRVYEQYF.